This entry lists 2 T cell receptor beta chains sequenced from one sample in a study of T cell responses to AZD1222 COVID-19 vaccine. The protocol was immunoSEQ multiplex PCR, while the TCRdb copy is restricted to in-frame clones and leaves out a portion. Of about 120,000 clones in the sample, about 87% are singletons; the top ten hold around 5.6%. Here the sequenced sample was peripheral blood, taken on day 0 of AZD1222 vaccination. The source is an adult in good health.

This chain joins TRBV7-9 and TRBJ2-2; no firm D call. This CDR3 is 15 amino acids long. Germline values: CDR1 SEHNR, CDR2 FQNEAQ (reference sequence). V lost 0 bases and J 1 base, leaving 6 bases between the germline ends. The CDR3 loop reads CASSLALGNTGELFF. The CDR3, as DNA: TGTGCCAGCAGCTTAGCCCTAGGGAACACCGGGGAGCTGTTTTTT.

The chain employs TRBV6-1 and TRBJ2-5; possibly TRBD2 for D (6 bases). With 1 base removed from V and 1 base from J, the gap between germline ends came to 7 bases. The V gene's germline CDR1 is MNHNS and CDR2 SASEGT. There are 14 residues in the CDR3. CDR3 sequence (DNA): TGTGCCAGCAGTGAAGGGACTATCCAAGAGACCCAGTACTTC. Translated: CASSEGTIQETQYF.